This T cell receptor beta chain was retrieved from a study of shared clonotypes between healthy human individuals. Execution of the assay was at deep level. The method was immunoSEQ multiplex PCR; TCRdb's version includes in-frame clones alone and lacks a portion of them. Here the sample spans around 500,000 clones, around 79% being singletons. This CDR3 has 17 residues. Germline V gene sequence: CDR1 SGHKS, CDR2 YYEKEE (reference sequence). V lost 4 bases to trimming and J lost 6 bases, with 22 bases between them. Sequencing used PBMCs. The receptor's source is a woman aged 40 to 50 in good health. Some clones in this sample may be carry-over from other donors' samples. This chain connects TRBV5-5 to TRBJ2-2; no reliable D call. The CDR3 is CASSAYHPGIWAGELFF. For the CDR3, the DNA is TGTGCCAGCAGCGCATACCACCCAGGCATCTGGGCCGGGGAGCTGTTTTTT.